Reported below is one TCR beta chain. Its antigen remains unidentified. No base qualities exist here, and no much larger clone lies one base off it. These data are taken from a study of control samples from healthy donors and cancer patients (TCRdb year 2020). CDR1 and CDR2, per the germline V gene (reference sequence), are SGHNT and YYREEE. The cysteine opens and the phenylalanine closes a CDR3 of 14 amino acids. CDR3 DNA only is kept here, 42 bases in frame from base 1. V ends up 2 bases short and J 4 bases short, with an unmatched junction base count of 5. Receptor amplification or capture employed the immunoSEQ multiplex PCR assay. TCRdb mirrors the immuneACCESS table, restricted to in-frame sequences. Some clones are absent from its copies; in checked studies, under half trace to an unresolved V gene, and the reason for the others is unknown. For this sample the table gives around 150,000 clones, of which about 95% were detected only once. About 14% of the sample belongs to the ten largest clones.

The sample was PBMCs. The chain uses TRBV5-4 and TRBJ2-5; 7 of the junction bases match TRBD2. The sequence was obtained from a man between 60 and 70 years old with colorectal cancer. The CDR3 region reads CASSFSGGIETQYF. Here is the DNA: TGTGCCAGCAGCTTTTCCGGGGGGATAGAGACCCAGTACTTC.